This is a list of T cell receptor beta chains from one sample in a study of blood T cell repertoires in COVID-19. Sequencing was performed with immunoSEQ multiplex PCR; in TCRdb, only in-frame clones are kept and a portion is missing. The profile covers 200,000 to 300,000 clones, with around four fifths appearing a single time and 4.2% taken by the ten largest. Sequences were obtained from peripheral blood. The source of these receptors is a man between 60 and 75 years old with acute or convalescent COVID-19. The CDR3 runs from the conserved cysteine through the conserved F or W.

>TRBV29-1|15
CSVEDQGQGWQTQYF
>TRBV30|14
CAYTGTGLGDTQYF
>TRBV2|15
CARGEHLSSYNEQFF
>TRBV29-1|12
CSVDSNTLTQYF
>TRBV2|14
CASSRLAAYNEQFF
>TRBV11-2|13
CASSLALQETQYF
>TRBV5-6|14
CASSLGDTQEGYTF
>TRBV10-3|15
CAISGTSGVYNEQFF
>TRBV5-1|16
CASSTGLAGSQETQYF
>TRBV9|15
CASSVTSSRLGEQFF
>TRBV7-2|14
CASSHSGSPDTQYF
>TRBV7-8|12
CASSSYQETQYF
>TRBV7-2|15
CASSFQGQGSEKLFF
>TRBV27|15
CASSFKTGGTYEQYF
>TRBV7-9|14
CASSPGQGRTEAFF
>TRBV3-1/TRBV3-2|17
CASSPNPGGGSYNEQFF
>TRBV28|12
CASSPDSYGYTF
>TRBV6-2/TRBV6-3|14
CASSQTGPAYEQYF
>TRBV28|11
CASSLDRDGTF
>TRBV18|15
CASSPRLANGGELFF
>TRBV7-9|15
CASSLHRGSYQPQHF
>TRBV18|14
CASSSGQIPYEQYF
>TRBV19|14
CASSIRGGGTEAFF
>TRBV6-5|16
CASSYPAASGRTDVYF
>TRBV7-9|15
CASSLVRQGNYEQYF
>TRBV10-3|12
CAISEGQASRDF
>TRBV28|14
CASSPPGGTGELFF
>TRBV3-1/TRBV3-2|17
CASSPSWGRDRGHEQFF